Shown below are 5 T cell receptor beta chains from a single sample sequenced in a study of T cells after yellow fever vaccination. TCRdb re-derived calls from the 5' RACE reads in MiXCR, one entry per CDR3 protein. This table has around 200,000 distinct CDR3 sequences, about 11% appearing once. The sample in question was CD8+ T cells sorted from PBMCs, obtained 15 days after the yellow fever booster vaccination. These receptors all stem from a man aged 18 to 30 who received the YFV17D yellow fever vaccine.

V usage is TRBV5-1 and J usage is TRBJ2-7; D unresolved. Germline V CDR1 and CDR2: SGHRS, YFSETQ. V was shortened by 2 bases and J by 0 bases, with 6 bases between the two germline ends. The CDR3 sequence is 13 residues long. The CDR3 nucleotides are TGCGCCAGCAGCTTCGAGAGCTCCTACGAGCAGTACTTC. It is translated as CASSFESSYEQYF.

In this sample, this clonotype turned up a few times. The chain combines TRBV6-5 with TRBJ2-6; D may be TRBD1 (6 bases). CDR1 and CDR2 from the germline V gene are MNHEY and SVGAGI. The CDR3 spans 17 residues. V shed 11 bases and J shed 4 bases, with 24 bases lying between them. This CDR3 is CAELPGHRDEGANVLTF. The CDR3 nucleotides read TGTGCCGAGCTTCCGGGACATCGCGACGAGGGGGCCAACGTCCTGACTTTC.

In the case of this clonotype: A read error may account for a junction end that differs from germline. The chain couples TRBV19 to TRBJ2-2; 8 nucleotides line up with TRBD1. The germline CDR1 and CDR2 sequences are LNHDA and SQIVND (reference sequence). This CDR3 comprises 16 residues. CDR3 loop: CASSIVQGANTGELFF. In nucleotides, the CDR3 is TGTGCCAGTAGTATAGTCCAGGGGGCGAATACCGGGGAGCTGTTTTTT. Using reference TRBV19 and TRBJ2-2 for the parts outside the CDR3, the full variable domain is DGGITQSPKYLFRKEGQNVTLSCEQNLNHDAMYWYRQDPGQGLRLIYYSQIVNDFQKGDIAEGYSVSREKKESFPLTVTSAQKNPTAFYLCASSIVQGANTGELFFGEGSRLTVL.

V gene TRBV6-2 or TRBV6-3 combines with J gene TRBJ1-1, with TRBD1 as a possible D gene (6 bases). The length of the CDR3 is 14 residues. Germline CDR1 is MNHEY and CDR2 is SVGEGT. V lost 2 bases, J lost 1 base, and 8 bases lay in between. Here the CDR3 DNA reads TGTGCCAGCAGTTACGGGACAAGGAACACTGAAGCTTTCTTT. It encodes CASSYGTRNTEAFF.

This clonotype was observed a few times. The CDR3 bases are TGCGCCAGCAGCCAAGAAGCAGGGGGGGAAGAGCAGTACTTC. Protein product: CASSQEAGGEEQYF. The V call is TRBV4-1, the J call TRBJ2-7; D may match TRBD1 or TRBD2 (7 bases each). The V end was cut by 0 bases, the J end by 7 bases, with 13 bases between. Germline assignment: CDR1 MGHRA and CDR2 YSYEKL. The CDR3 has 14 amino acids.